The 23 T cell receptor beta chains given below trace back to one sample, sequenced in a study of shared clonotypes between healthy human individuals. Measured with immunoSEQ multiplex PCR; TCRdb has only the in-frame clones, and not every one. The data contain roughly 2.4 million clones, approximately 96% of them singletons. Sequencing was done on a sample of naive CD4+ T cells sorted from blood. This sample's subset: CD45RA+ positively selected. The receptors here all came from a man between 18 and 35 years old in good health.

For the CDR3, the DNA is TGTGCCAGCACCTCAGGGGGTAAGGGCAATCAGCCCCAGCATTTT. This codes for CASTSGGKGNQPQHF. V and J are TRBV7-2 and TRBJ1-5; 7 nucleotides line up with TRBD1. V lost 7 bases, J lost 2 bases, and 8 bases stayed unmatched. Germline loops: CDR1 SGHTA, CDR2 FQGNSA. The length of the CDR3 is 15 residues.

The chain links TRBV5-6 to TRBJ1-3; D remains ambiguous. Deletions cut 2 bases from V and 2 bases from J, with 8 bases between. Germline-derived CDR1 and CDR2 are SGHDT and YYEEEE. The CDR3 has 14 amino acids. In DNA form, the CDR3 reads TGTGCCAGCAGCTTTTGGGTGACTGGAAACACCATATATTTT. The encoded protein is CASSFWVTGNTIYF.

The chain has TRBV19 and TRBJ2-7; 11 nucleotides match TRBD2. The CDR3 is 16 amino acids. The germline CDR1 and CDR2 sequences are LNHDA and SQIVND (reference sequence). Trimming removed 3 bases from V and 2 bases from J; junction bases left unmatched: 6. This chain's CDR3 is CASSIDGTSGPYEQYF. DNA of the CDR3: TGTGCCAGTAGTATTGACGGGACTAGCGGTCCCTACGAGCAGTACTTC.

The chain links TRBV11-2 to TRBJ1-3; D is possibly TRBD1 (6 bases). CDR1 and CDR2 (germline): SGHAT, FQNNGV. The germline V and J ends were trimmed by 5 bases and 0 bases, with 8 bases remaining between them. The CDR3 is 14 residues long. Written as DNA, the CDR3 is TGTGCCAGCAGCCTACAGGGCTCTGGAAACACCATATATTTT. Protein: CASSLQGSGNTIYF. Full variable domain (missing parts from reference TRBV11-2 and TRBJ1-3): EAGVAQSPRYKIIEKRQSVAFWCNPISGHATLYWYQQILGQGPKLLIQFQNNGVVDDSQLPKDRFSAERLKGVDSTLKIQPAKLEDSAVYLCASSLQGSGNTIYFGEGSWLTVV.

The CDR3: CASSLGDSDNQPQHF. The DNA of the CDR3 is TGCGCCAGCAGCTTGGGGGACAGCGACAATCAGCCCCAGCATTTT. The J gene is TRBJ1-5, the V gene TRBV5-1; TRBD1 agrees at 7 bases. The length of the CDR3 is 15 residues. Germline CDR1 reads SGHRS; CDR2 reads YFSETQ. V lost 0 bases, J lost 3 bases, and 3 bases stayed unmatched.

This clone was recorded once. This chain links TRBV9 with TRBJ2-7, with TRBD1 matching over 12 bases. Germline lookup yields CDR1 SGDLS and CDR2 YYNGEE. This CDR3 comprises 15 residues. After removal of 4 bases from V and 5 bases from J, the junction contained 7 bases not matched to a gene. The CDR3 loop reads CASSFSGTGGHEQYF. CDR3 in DNA: TGTGCCAGCAGCTTCTCCGGGACAGGGGGCCACGAGCAGTACTTC.

This sequence joins TRBV5-1 and TRBJ1-2; no definite D call. Germline-derived CDR1 and CDR2 are SGHRS and YFSETQ. CDR3 length: 15 residues. V lost 0 bases to trimming and J lost 0 bases, with 9 bases between them. CDR3 bases: TGCGCCAGCAGCTTGGCCCCGGAAGCTAACTATGGCTACACCTTC. Translated: CASSLAPEANYGYTF.

Of note for this clone: This sample includes further DNA sequences coding for the same CDR3. This rearrangement joins TRBV19 to TRBJ1-6; 7 nucleotides match TRBD1. The CDR3 totals 14 residues. Unmatched junction bases numbered 2, after V lost 4 bases and J lost 5 bases. Germline CDR1 LNHDA, CDR2 SQIVND (reference sequence). The CDR3 sequence is CASSTQGDNSPLHF. As DNA, the CDR3 is TGTGCCAGTAGTACTCAGGGGGATAATTCACCCCTCCACTTT. Complete variable domain (other parts from reference TRBV19 and TRBJ1-6): DGGITQSPKYLFRKEGQNVTLSCEQNLNHDAMYWYRQDPGQGLRLIYYSQIVNDFQKGDIAEGYSVSREKKESFPLTVTSAQKNPTAFYLCASSTQGDNSPLHFGNGTRLTVT.

The rearrangement links TRBV2 to TRBJ2-3, with D possibly TRBD2 on 5 matching bases. The length of the CDR3 is 15 residues. Trimming removed 3 bases at V and 1 base at J, with 11 bases between. Germline V gives CDR1 SNHLY, CDR2 FYNNEI. In DNA, the CDR3 is TGTGCCAGCAGTGAGGGCGGGTGGGGCACAGATACGCAGTATTTT. Translating it yields CASSEGGWGTDTQYF.

This clone was recorded once. The chain recombines TRBV27 with TRBJ1-4; possible D gene TRBD1, 6 bases. The V end was cut by 2 bases, the J end by 5 bases, with 15 bases between. Germline V CDR1 and CDR2: MNHEY, SMNVEV (reference sequence). The CDR3 is 16 amino acids. The CDR3 coding sequence is TGTGCCAGCAGTTTAATCCCCCTCGGGGGCAATGAAAAACTGTTTTTT. Protein sequence: CASSLIPLGGNEKLFF. Together with reference TRBV27 and TRBJ1-4, the CDR3 gives the full variable domain: EAQVTQNPRYLITVTGKKLTVTCSQNMNHEYMSWYRQDPGLGLRQIYYSMNVEVTDKGDVPEGYKVSRKEKRNFPLILESPSPNQTSLYFCASSLIPLGGNEKLFFGSGTQLSVL.

This rearrangement joins TRBV15 to TRBJ1-3; unclear D gene. The V and J ends lost 0 bases and 4 bases respectively, with 4 bases between them. The germline gives CDR1 LNHNV, CDR2 YYDKDF (reference sequence). The CDR3 runs 13 residues. The CDR3 here is CATSRDVGNTIYF. CDR3 DNA sequence: TGTGCCACCAGCAGAGATGTAGGAAACACCATATATTTT.

There are a few counts of this clone. This CDR3 is also generated by other DNA sequences in the sample. The chain recombines TRBV5-1 with TRBJ2-2; the D is unclear. The CDR3 covers 14 residues. Germline-derived CDR1 and CDR2 are SGHRS and YFSETQ. V was cut by 0 bases and J by 0 bases, with 3 bases left in between. CDR3 sequence reads: CASSLGSNTGELFF. In DNA form, the CDR3 reads TGCGCCAGCAGCTTGGGTTCGAACACCGGGGAGCTGTTTTTT.

The chain couples TRBV4-1 to TRBJ2-7, with 11 bases that match TRBD2. Germline trimming cut 4 bases from V and 0 bases from J; bases unmatched to any gene: 11. The CDR3 covers 18 residues. In germline, CDR1 is MGHRA, CDR2 YSYEKL. The CDR3 loop is CASSPGDSGRVSSYEQYF. In nucleotides, the CDR3 is TGCGCCAGCAGCCCCGGGGATAGCGGGAGGGTGAGCTCCTACGAGCAGTACTTC.

The sample holds one count of this clone. This rearrangement joins TRBV5-6 to TRBJ1-2; unclear D gene. The CDR3 runs 15 residues. Germline loops: CDR1 SGHDT, CDR2 YYEEEE. The germline V and J ends were trimmed by 2 bases and 5 bases, with 16 bases remaining between them. For the CDR3, the DNA is TGTGCCAGCAGCTTAATCAATCGCGGGGAGTATGGCTACACCTTC. It is translated as CASSLINRGEYGYTF.

J is TRBJ1-2 and V is TRBV6-5, with D possibly being TRBD1 (5 bases). The CDR3 totals 15 residues. Germline V lookup: CDR1 MNHEY, CDR2 SVGAGI. Trimming left V 5 bases short and J 0 bases short, with 13 bases between. CDR3 DNA: TGTGCCAGCAGTACTCGGGACGGTACTAACTATGGCTACACCTTC. It translates to CASSTRDGTNYGYTF.

The chain joins TRBV2 to TRBJ1-1; D is undetermined. The V end lost 7 bases, the J end lost 8 bases, and 17 bases lay between the germline ends. The CDR3 has 13 residues. Germline V gives CDR1 SNHLY, CDR2 FYNNEI. The CDR3 here is CASTEGFVGEAFF. The DNA of the CDR3 is TGTGCCAGCACCGAGGGTTTTGTCGGAGAAGCTTTCTTT.

The chain uses TRBV30 and TRBJ1-2; 9 bases align to TRBD1. The CDR3 loop spans 15 amino acids. The junction had 12 bases not matched to a gene; V was cut back by 2 bases and J by 8 bases. Germline CDR1 reads GTSNPN; CDR2 reads SVGIG (reference sequence). Here the CDR3 DNA reads TGTGCCTGGAGTAAACGAACCGGGACAGGGTTAGGCTACACCTTC. Translating it yields CAWSKRTGTGLGYTF. Using reference TRBV30 and TRBJ1-2 for the parts outside the CDR3, the full variable domain is SQTIHQWPATLVQPVGSPLSLECTVEGTSNPNLYWYRQAAGRGLQLLFYSVGIGQISSEVPQNLSASRPQDRQFILSSKKLLLSDSGFYLCAWSKRTGTGLGYTFGSGTRLTVV.

J is TRBJ1-2 and V is TRBV5-1; the D is unclear. From germline, CDR1 is SGHRS and CDR2 YFSETQ. The V and J ends lost 2 bases and 5 bases respectively, with 13 bases between them. The CDR3 has 14 amino acids. CDR3 in amino acids: CASSFGRLEYGYTF. The CDR3 coding sequence is TGCGCCAGCAGCTTTGGGAGGCTGGAGTATGGCTACACCTTC.

The J gene is TRBJ1-4, the V gene TRBV9; a weak D match, TRBD1 (5 bases). The CDR3 is 14 amino acids. V was shortened by 0 bases and J by 4 bases, with 7 bases between the two germline ends. Germline V lookup: CDR1 SGDLS, CDR2 YYNGEE. The CDR3 loop is CASSVGGNNEKLFF. The DNA of the CDR3 is TGTGCCAGCAGCGTAGGGGGGAATAATGAAAAACTGTTTTTT.

The count of this clone is one. The chain is built from TRBV11-2 and TRBJ2-2, with D unresolved. Trimming left V 3 bases short and J 7 bases short, with 12 bases between. Germline-derived CDR1 and CDR2 are SGHAT and FQNNGV. The CDR3 is 14 amino acids. The CDR3 protein is CASSFGGVGGELFF. The CDR3 DNA reads TGTGCCAGCAGCTTCGGCGGCGTGGGCGGGGAGCTGTTTTTT.

Here the CDR3 DNA reads TGTGCCAGCAGCTTAAGGGACACCGCTTTCTTT. Protein: CASSLRDTAFF. The chain carries TRBV7-9 and TRBJ1-1, with D perhaps matching TRBD1 (6 bases). The germline CDR1 and CDR2 sequences are SEHNR and FQNEAQ (reference sequence). With 2 bases removed from V and 11 bases from J, the gap between germline ends came to 9 bases. This CDR3 has 11 amino acids.

This sequence joins TRBV27 and TRBJ2-3, with 8 bases fitting TRBD1. Germline CDR1 and CDR2: MNHEY and SMNVEV (reference sequence). J lost 4 bases, V lost 0 bases, and 6 bases had no gene match. The CDR3 length is 16 residues. The DNA of the CDR3 is TGTGCCAGCAGTTTATCTGGCAGGGGGCGGGCAGATACGCAGTATTTT. Translating gives CASSLSGRGRADTQYF.

This chain connects TRBV6-6 to TRBJ2-7; D uncertain. V lost 6 bases to trimming and J lost 3 bases, with 15 bases between them. CDR3 length equals 14 residues. Germline CDR1 is MNHNY and CDR2 is SVGAGI (reference sequence). The CDR3 reads CASSRDASSYEQYF. DNA for the CDR3: TGTGCCAGCAGCCGTGACGCGAGCAGCTACGAGCAGTACTTC.